The 19 T cell receptor beta chains presented below share a single source sample, sequenced in a study of post-analysis software for immune sequencing data. Study-wide points: Relative to controls, patients had a handful of TRBV segments at higher frequency, with TRBV5-6, TRBV5-1 and TRBV20-1 among these.

Which antigens these TCRs recognize remains unknown. Unique molecular identifiers were carried by the TCR beta cDNA libraries. TCRdb recomputed calls from the PCR reads with MiXCR, one row per CDR3 protein. Among about 770,000 distinct CDR3 sequences listed, 46% were seen once. The sample taken for sequencing was blood. All receptors come from a girl aged 10-17 years with multiple sclerosis.

The rearrangement joins TRBV7-9 to TRBJ2-1; TRBD2 matches 7 bases. Germline V gives CDR1 SEHNR, CDR2 FQNEAQ (reference sequence). The CDR3 extends over 15 amino acids. The J segment lost 3 bases and the V segment lost 6 bases, leaving 8 bases of the junction unmatched. The CDR3 sequence: CASSLGLGDYNEQFF. As DNA, the CDR3 is TGTGCCAGCAGTCTAGGACTAGGGGACTACAATGAGCAGTTCTTC.

The CDR3 sequence: CSASPPGQPHWGYTF. The DNA for the CDR3 is TGCAGTGCTTCCCCCCCCGGACAGCCTCACTGGGGCTACACCTTC. This chain uses TRBV20-1 with TRBJ1-2; tentative D call: TRBD1 (6 bases). CDR1 DFQATT and CDR2 SNEGSKA come from the germline V gene (reference sequence). Deletions cut 5 bases from V and 8 bases from J, with 24 bases between. The CDR3 has 15 residues.

The chain employs TRBV7-9 and TRBJ1-5; perhaps TRBD1 as D (6 bases). This CDR3 contains 12 residues. The V and J ends lost 5 bases and 12 bases respectively, with 14 bases between them. The germline CDR1 and CDR2 sequences are SEHNR and FQNEAQ (reference sequence). The CDR3 coding sequence is TGTGCCAGCAGCGACCCGACAGGTATCCAGCATTTT. This encodes CASSDPTGIQHF.

The CDR3 region has the DNA TGTGCCAGCAGCCAACCGGGACAGCCCCGCTATGGCTACACCTTC. Translating gives CASSQPGQPRYGYTF. V usage is TRBV3-1 and J usage is TRBJ1-2; the match to TRBD1 covers 7 bases. This CDR3 spans 15 amino acids. V lost 2 bases to trimming and J lost 4 bases; unmatched junction nucleotides: 7. Germline assignment: CDR1 LGHDT and CDR2 YNNKEL (reference sequence).

This clonotype was observed a handful of times. The chain is built from TRBV20-1 and TRBJ2-7; 12 bases agree with TRBD2. The V segment lost 4 bases and the J segment 5 bases; nucleotides outside the gene matches: 6. Per the germline V gene, CDR1 is DFQATT and CDR2 is SNEGSKA (reference sequence). The CDR3 extends over 14 amino acids. CDR3 sequence (DNA): TGCAGTGCTATCCTAGCGGGAGGGTCCAACGAGCAGTACTTC. Protein: CSAILAGGSNEQYF.

This clonotype was found a few times. The chain joins TRBV20-1 to TRBJ2-1, with 13 bases identical to TRBD2. Germline trimming cut 4 bases from V and 4 bases from J; bases unmatched to any gene: 13. Looked up from germline, CDR1 is DFQATT and CDR2 is SNEGSKA (reference sequence). The length of the CDR3 is 18 residues. CDR3 DNA: TGCAGTGCTACGACTAGCGGGAGGACTGTTGGGGCGTACAATGAGCAGTTCTTC. Protein product: CSATTSGRTVGAYNEQFF.

This sequence joins TRBV11-2 and TRBJ2-7, with unresolved D. In germline, CDR1 is SGHAT, CDR2 FQNNGV. CDR3 length equals 13 residues. V lost 3 bases and J 3 bases, leaving 9 bases between the germline ends. CDR3 sequence: CASSFGPYYEQYF. DNA of the CDR3: TGTGCCAGCAGCTTTGGGCCGTACTACGAGCAGTACTTC.

V usage is TRBV20-1 and J usage is TRBJ2-1; tentative D call: TRBD2 (6 bases). V shed 0 bases and J shed 3 bases, with 15 bases lying between them. Germline-derived CDR1 and CDR2 are DFQATT and SNEGSKA (reference sequence). There are 16 residues in the CDR3. The chain's CDR3 is CSARDMIADLYNEQFF. In DNA, the CDR3 is TGCAGTGCTAGAGATATGATAGCGGACCTCTACAATGAGCAGTTCTTC.

This clonotype came up a few times. The rearrangement uses TRBV6-5 and TRBJ1-2; tentatively, D is TRBD1 (5 bases). CDR1 and CDR2 from the germline V gene are MNHEY and SVGAGI. This CDR3 has 14 residues. Trimming took off 5 bases at V and 4 bases at J, with 14 bases between the two ends. The CDR3: CASSPLLGGYGYTF. CDR3 DNA sequence: TGTGCCAGCAGTCCACTACTGGGGGGCTATGGCTACACCTTC.

This chain links TRBV4-3 with TRBJ2-7, with a possible D match to TRBD1 (6 bases). The germline gives CDR1 LGHNA, CDR2 YSLEER. V was pared by 0 bases and J by 5 bases, with 11 bases between. CDR3 size: 14 residues. In DNA, the CDR3 is TGCGCCAGCAGCCAAGAGATTCAGGGGAACGAGCAGTACTTC. Translating gives CASSQEIQGNEQYF.

V is TRBV4-1 and J is TRBJ2-7; D may match TRBD1 or TRBD2 (5 bases each). The length of the CDR3 is 18 residues. Germline V gene sequence: CDR1 MGHRA, CDR2 YSYEKL. Trimming removed 0 bases from V and 6 bases from J, with 24 bases in between. Written as DNA, the CDR3 is TGCGCCAGCAGCCAAGATGAGGGTAGAAACCCTGGGGCAATCGAGCAGTACTTC. Protein product: CASSQDEGRNPGAIEQYF.

This chain links TRBV29-1 with TRBJ1-2; perhaps TRBD1 as D (5 bases). CDR3 size: 12 residues. CDR1 SQVTM and CDR2 ANQGSEA come from the germline V gene. V was shortened by 4 bases and J by 10 bases, with 16 bases between the two germline ends. CDR3 sequence (DNA): TGCAGCGTTGCAACCGGGACCGCTGTCTACACCTTC. The encoded protein is CSVATGTAVYTF.

The V and J genes are TRBV7-2 and TRBJ1-2; D might be TRBD1 (5 bases). This CDR3 spans 15 amino acids. Trimming took off 6 bases at V and 0 bases at J, with 14 bases between the two ends. Germline assignment: CDR1 SGHTA and CDR2 FQGNSA. The CDR3 DNA follows: TGTGCCAGCAGTCACGGGGCTCTAGCTAACTATGGCTACACCTTC. This encodes CASSHGALANYGYTF.

The chain recombines TRBV20-1 with TRBJ2-7, with 13 bases that match TRBD2. Trimming cost V 0 bases and J 1 base; bases outside gene matches: 3. Per the germline V gene, CDR1 is DFQATT and CDR2 is SNEGSKA (reference sequence). This CDR3 contains 16 residues. The CDR3 region is CSARDWTSGRSYEQYF. CDR3 in DNA: TGCAGTGCTAGAGATTGGACTAGCGGGAGATCCTACGAGCAGTACTTC.

This clonotype appeared a few times. This chain joins TRBV20-1 and TRBJ2-1, with D hard to call. The V end was cut by 0 bases, the J end by 9 bases, with 18 bases between. Germline CDR1 reads DFQATT; CDR2 reads SNEGSKA (reference sequence). CDR3 length equals 15 residues. The CDR3 nucleotides read TGCAGTGCTAGAGATCATAGGACCCTCCCTGGTGAGCAGTTCTTC. Translating it yields CSARDHRTLPGEQFF.

This clonotype has a single count. The V call is TRBV3-1, the J call TRBJ2-4; D gene uncertain. The J call is in doubt because the DNA end fits TRBJ2-7 better. CDR1 and CDR2 (germline): LGHDT, YNNKEL (reference sequence). The length of the CDR3 is 16 residues. The chain's CDR3 is CASSQELRSTAYEQYF. The DNA for the CDR3 is TGTGCCAGCAGCCAAGAGCTTAGGTCTACCGCCTACGAGCAGTACTTC.

The rearrangement links TRBV20-1 to TRBJ2-1, with 10 bases matching TRBD2. The germline CDR1 and CDR2 sequences are DFQATT and SNEGSKA (reference sequence). This CDR3 has 13 residues. With 6 bases clipped from V and 7 bases from J, the junction kept 6 bases outside the gene matches. The CDR3 sequence: CSAPSGGDNEQFF. In DNA, the CDR3 is TGCAGTGCCCCTAGCGGGGGAGATAATGAGCAGTTCTTC.

This clonotype was observed a few times. This rearrangement joins TRBV7-9 to TRBJ2-7, with D tentatively TRBD1 or TRBD2 (5 bases each). The CDR3 sequence is 14 residues long. CDR1 is SEHNR, CDR2 FQNEAQ, per germline (reference sequence). V gave up 3 bases and J gave up 0 bases, with 9 bases separating them. The CDR3 DNA sequence: TGTGCCAGCAGCTTCGGGGACGGCTCCTACGAGCAGTACTTC. Encoded protein: CASSFGDGSYEQYF. The variable domain in full, with the rest retrieved from reference TRBV7-9 and TRBJ2-7, is DTGVSQNPRHKITKRGQNVTFRCDPISEHNRLYWYRQTLGQGPEFLTYFQNEAQLEKSRLLSDRFSAERPKGSFSTLEIQRTEQGDSAMYLCASSFGDGSYEQYFGPGTRLTVT.

Details on this clonotype: At one boundary the junction diverges from the germline segment, which might be a read error. V and J are TRBV6-1 and TRBJ2-3; D gene unclear. The CDR3 runs to 14 residues. Germline CDR1 reads MNHNS; CDR2 reads SASEGT. In DNA, the CDR3 is TGTGCCAGCTTAGGACCGAGGAGCACAGATAGGCAGTATTTT. Its protein is CASLGPRSTDRQYF.